This T cell receptor beta chain was captured in a study of T cell changes during pregnancy in multiple sclerosis. This CDR3 region has 13 residues. Germline CDR1 and CDR2: SNHLY and FYNNEI. The V gene lost 8 bases and the J gene lost 5 bases, with 13 bases spanning the gap. The repertoire was sequenced with immunoSEQ multiplex PCR; TCRdb's copy has only in-frame clones and lacks some. The sample lists about 98,000 clones; about 90% were seen once. This sample comprised peripheral blood, obtained after pregnancy. V is TRBV2 and J is TRBJ1-5; tentatively, D is TRBD1 (5 bases). The receptor was isolated from a female donor in good health, enrolled as a control in a pregnancy study. CDR3 coding DNA: TGTGCCAGCGTGGGGGGGTACGATCAGCCCCAGCATTTT. This encodes CASVGGYDQPQHF.